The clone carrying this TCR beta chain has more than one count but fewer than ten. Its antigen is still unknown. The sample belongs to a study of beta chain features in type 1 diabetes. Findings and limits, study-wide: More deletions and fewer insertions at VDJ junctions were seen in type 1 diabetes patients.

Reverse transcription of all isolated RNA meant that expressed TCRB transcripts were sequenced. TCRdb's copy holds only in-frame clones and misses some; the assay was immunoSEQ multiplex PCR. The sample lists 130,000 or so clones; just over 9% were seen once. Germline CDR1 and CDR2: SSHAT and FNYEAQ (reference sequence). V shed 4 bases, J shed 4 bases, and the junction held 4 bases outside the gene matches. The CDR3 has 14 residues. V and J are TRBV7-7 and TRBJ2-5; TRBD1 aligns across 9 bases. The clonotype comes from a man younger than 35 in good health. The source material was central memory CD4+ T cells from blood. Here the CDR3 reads CASSSNRGPETQYF. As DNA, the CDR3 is TGTGCCAGCAGCTCAAACAGGGGGCCAGAGACCCAGTACTTC.